This paragraph reports one T cell receptor beta chain. TCRdb re-called the 5' RACE reads with MiXCR, one entry per CDR3 protein. The data show 300,000 to 350,000 distinct CDR3 sequences, over 10% seen once. The data were obtained in a study of T-cell memory formation after mild COVID-19. Germline CDR1 SGDLS, CDR2 YYNGEE. This CDR3 has 16 residues. The junction had 8 bases not matched to a gene; V was cut back by 2 bases and J by 0 bases. The chain is built from TRBV9 and TRBJ2-7, with 7 bases lining up with TRBD1. The clonotype comes from a man aged 18 to 35 who had mild COVID-19 (a few samples of this study predate the infection). Cell type and time point are not known. Sequenced material: PBMCs or a T cell subset sorted from them (not recorded which). The CDR3 region is CASSVRRDSSSYEQYF. CDR3 nucleotides: TGTGCCAGCAGCGTGCGCCGGGACAGTAGCTCCTACGAGCAGTACTTC. Full variable domain (remainder filled in from reference TRBV9 and TRBJ2-7): DSGVTQTPKHLITATGQRVTLRCSPRSGDLSVYWYQQSLDQGLQFLIQYYNGEERAKGNILERFSAQQFPDLHSELNLSSLELGDSALYFCASSVRRDSSSYEQYFGPGTRLTVT.